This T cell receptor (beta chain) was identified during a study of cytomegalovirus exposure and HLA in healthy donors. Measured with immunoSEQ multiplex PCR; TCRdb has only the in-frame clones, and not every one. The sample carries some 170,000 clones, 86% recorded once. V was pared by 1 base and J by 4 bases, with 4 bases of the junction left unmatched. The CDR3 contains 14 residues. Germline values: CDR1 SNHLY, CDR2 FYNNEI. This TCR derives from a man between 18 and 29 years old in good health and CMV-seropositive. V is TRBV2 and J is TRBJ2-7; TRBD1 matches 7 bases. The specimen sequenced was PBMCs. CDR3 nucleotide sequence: TGTGCCAGCAGTGAAGGGACAGGACTGTACGAGCAGTACTTC. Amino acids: CASSEGTGLYEQYF.